The sequence of this T cell receptor beta chain was determined in a study of cytomegalovirus exposure and HLA in healthy donors. The PCR ran on 60 Vbeta and 13 Jbeta primers. The repertoire was sequenced with immunoSEQ multiplex PCR; TCRdb's copy has only in-frame clones and lacks some. The sample has 150,000 to 200,000 clones; 80% are singletons. V was pared by 3 bases and J by 4 bases, with 12 bases between. CDR1 and CDR2 (germline): MNHEY, SMNVEV (reference sequence). This CDR3 comprises 14 residues. The V call is TRBV27, the J call TRBJ1-1; a possible D gene is TRBD1 (6 bases). The sequenced material came from PBMCs. This receptor was taken from a man aged 18 to 35 in good health and CMV-seropositive. The DNA of the CDR3 is TGTGCCAGCAGTTTCCAGGACAGCTTCACTGAAGCTTTCTTT. It yields the protein CASSFQDSFTEAFF.